This entry features one T cell receptor beta chain sequence. What it binds is unknown. These data belong to a study of identifying expanded T cells in peripheral blood. The study's findings and limits: Differentially abundant clones: about 1.1 between replicates, about 15 at about two weeks, approximately 19 at four.

TCRdb keeps only in-frame clones here, not all; method: immunoSEQ multiplex PCR. The sample has more than 70,000 clones; approximately 83% are singletons. Collection occurred without any documented infections or immune events in donors. Material: blood. This TCR was sampled from a person aged 18 to 70 in good health.

Written as DNA, the CDR3 is TGTGCCAGCAACCAGGGTAGACGGCGGAGCTCTGGGGCCAACGTCCTGACTTTC. It codes for CASNQGRRRSSGANVLTF. The genes are TRBV11-2 and TRBJ2-6; weak D call: TRBD1 (5 bases). Germline CDR1 is SGHAT and CDR2 is FQNNGV. The CDR3 is made up of 18 amino acids. The V end lost 7 bases, the J end lost 0 bases, and 19 bases lay between the germline ends. Full variable domain (outside the CDR3, taken from reference TRBV11-2 and TRBJ2-6): EAGVAQSPRYKIIEKRQSVAFWCNPISGHATLYWYQQILGQGPKLLIQFQNNGVVDDSQLPKDRFSAERLKGVDSTLKIQPAKLEDSAVYLCASNQGRRRSSGANVLTFGAGSRLTVL.